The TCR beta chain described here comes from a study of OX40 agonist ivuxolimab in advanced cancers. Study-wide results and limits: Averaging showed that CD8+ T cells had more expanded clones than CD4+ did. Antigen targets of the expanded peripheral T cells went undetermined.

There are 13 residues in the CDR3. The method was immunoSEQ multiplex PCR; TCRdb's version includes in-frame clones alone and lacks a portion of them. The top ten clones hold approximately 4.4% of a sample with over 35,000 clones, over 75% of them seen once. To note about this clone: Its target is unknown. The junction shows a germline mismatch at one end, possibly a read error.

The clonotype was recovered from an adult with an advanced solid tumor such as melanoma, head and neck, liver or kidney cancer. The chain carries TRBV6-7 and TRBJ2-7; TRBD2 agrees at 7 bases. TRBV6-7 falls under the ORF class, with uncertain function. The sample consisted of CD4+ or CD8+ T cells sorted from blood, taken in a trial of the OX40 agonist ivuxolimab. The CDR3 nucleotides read TGTGCCATCAGTACGGGGGGAGCCTACGAGCAGTACTTC. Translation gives CAISTGGAYEQYF.